The 29 T cell receptor beta chains below all came from one sample that was sequenced in a study of CD8+ T cells in alopecia areata listed by TCRdb under 2018. Library preparation used the immunoSEQ multiplex PCR assay. For TCR sequencing, RNA was extracted from every sample and reverse transcribed into cDNA to serve as template. TCRdb limited this immuneACCESS table to in-frame rearrangements with V and J called. A share of clones is missing; checked studies link under half to unresolved V genes, and the rest is unexplained. Present in this sample are 150,000 or so clones, 85% to 90% of which were seen just once. Of the sample, approximately 15% is held by the ten largest clones. This specimen's time point label, interpreted: baseline before oral tofacitinib. Sample: CD8+ T cells sorted from blood, taken at week 0. These receptors originate from a human donor with alopecia areata.

This rearrangement joins TRBV29-1 to TRBJ2-5; D might be TRBD2 (6 bases). V was pared by 0 bases and J by 1 base, with 18 bases between. The CDR3 totals 17 residues. Germline-derived CDR1 and CDR2 are SQVTM and ANQGSEA. CDR3 residues: CSVEDLVGSLSQETQYF. The CDR3 DNA follows: TGCAGCGTTGAAGATCTTGTCGGGAGCTTGTCCCAAGAGACCCAGTACTTC.

V and J are TRBV27 and TRBJ1-5; D remains unclear. Germline lookup yields CDR1 MNHEY and CDR2 SMNVEV (reference sequence). This CDR3 is 10 amino acids long. V gave up 8 bases and J gave up 5 bases, with 4 bases separating them. CDR3 nucleotides: TGTGCCAGCGGTCATCAGCCCCAGCATTTT. This codes for CASGHQPQHF.

This clone was observed once. The genes are TRBV5-1 and TRBJ2-1; TRBD1 aligns across 8 bases. Trimming at V came to 3 bases and at J to 6 bases, leaving 2 bases not matched to a gene. CDR1 is SGHRS, CDR2 YFSETQ, per germline. The CDR3 totals 13 residues. In DNA form, the CDR3 reads TGCGCCAGCAGCTGGACAGGGTCCAATGAGCAGTTCTTC. Amino acid sequence: CASSWTGSNEQFF.

V usage is TRBV7-9 and J usage is TRBJ2-1; 10 bases map to TRBD2. This CDR3 spans 13 amino acids. Trimming cost V 6 bases and J 9 bases; bases outside gene matches: 5. Germline-derived CDR1 and CDR2 are SEHNR and FQNEAQ (reference sequence). CDR3 loop: CASRASGSTEQFF. Written as DNA, the CDR3 is TGTGCCAGCAGGGCTAGCGGGAGTACTGAGCAGTTCTTC.

This chain uses TRBV6-5 with TRBJ2-1; 7 nucleotides align to TRBD1. CDR1 and CDR2 (germline): MNHEY, SVGAGI. CDR3 length equals 13 residues. Losses at the gene ends were 5 bases for V and 2 bases for J; bases not matched to a gene: 0. The CDR3 is CASSTGAYNEQFF. DNA for the CDR3: TGTGCCAGCAGTACAGGGGCCTACAATGAGCAGTTCTTC.

This clone has a handful of counts. This CDR3 reads CASSLVQGATDTQYF. The CDR3 DNA follows: TGCGCCAGCAGCTTGGTCCAGGGGGCCACAGATACGCAGTATTTT. The V and J genes are TRBV5-1 and TRBJ2-3; 8 bases line up with TRBD1. CDR1 SGHRS and CDR2 YFSETQ come from the germline V gene. The length of the CDR3 is 15 residues. Trimming cost V 0 bases and J 2 bases; bases outside gene matches: 2.

This chain uses TRBV7-8 with TRBJ2-3; D may match TRBD1 or TRBD2 (5 bases each). Looked up from germline, CDR1 is SGHVS and CDR2 is FQNEAQ. V was clipped by 5 bases and J by 0 bases, with 15 bases between them. The CDR3 runs to 16 residues. DNA for the CDR3: TGTGCCAGCAGCCTCCGGGACGTTAGCAGCACAGATACGCAGTATTTT. It encodes CASSLRDVSSTDTQYF.

J is TRBJ1-1 and V is TRBV10-3; D not resolved. Trimming cost V 3 bases and J 2 bases, with 13 bases left between them. The CDR3 covers 15 residues. Looked up from germline, CDR1 is ENHRY and CDR2 is SYGVKD. The CDR3 here is CAISDSWEINTEAFF. As DNA, the CDR3 is TGTGCCATCAGTGATTCATGGGAGATCAACACTGAAGCTTTCTTT.

The CDR3 protein is CASKKENIQYF. Here the CDR3 DNA reads TGTGCCAGCAAGAAAGAAAACATTCAGTACTTC. The genes are TRBV2 and TRBJ2-4, with D unresolved. V was cut by 7 bases and J by 5 bases, with 6 bases left in between. From germline, CDR1 is SNHLY and CDR2 FYNNEI. This CDR3 spans 11 amino acids.

This clone was seen once. The chain is built from TRBV19 and TRBJ2-1; TRBD1 matches 9 bases. Germline assignment: CDR1 LNHDA and CDR2 SQIVND (reference sequence). Unmatched junction bases numbered 3, after V lost 1 base and J lost 5 bases. This CDR3 comprises 15 residues. The DNA of the CDR3 is TGTGCCAGTAGTATAGGGGGACAGGGTAACAATGAGCAGTTCTTC. It codes for CASSIGGQGNNEQFF.

The chain has TRBV5-1 and TRBJ2-1; D gene ambiguous. Trimming removed 3 bases from V and 0 bases from J, with 7 bases in between. This CDR3 has 14 amino acids. CDR1 and CDR2 (germline): SGHRS, YFSETQ. DNA for the CDR3: TGCGCCAGCAGCTGGAGAAGCTCCTACAATGAGCAGTTCTTC. Translation gives CASSWRSSYNEQFF.

The chain carries TRBV6-5 and TRBJ1-1; TRBD1 is a possible D gene (5 bases). The CDR3 consists of 15 residues. Germline V lookup: CDR1 MNHEY, CDR2 SVGAGI. The germline V and J ends were trimmed by 0 bases and 0 bases, with 8 bases remaining between them. As DNA, the CDR3 is TGTGCCAGCAGTTACTCGACAGCCATGAACACTGAAGCTTTCTTT. Translating gives CASSYSTAMNTEAFF.

The V and J genes are TRBV7-2 and TRBJ2-3, with 8 bases aligning to TRBD1. Looked up from germline, CDR1 is SGHTA and CDR2 is FQGNSA. This CDR3 is built from 18 residues. The V segment lost 1 base and the J segment 2 bases; nucleotides outside the gene matches: 11. The CDR3 region is CASSLGIWTGRYTDTQYF. DNA for the CDR3: TGTGCCAGCAGCTTAGGAATATGGACAGGGAGATACACAGATACGCAGTATTTT.

The chain uses TRBV6-5 and TRBJ2-7; TRBD1 matches 9 bases. J lost 4 bases, V lost 4 bases, and 5 bases had no gene match. Germline V lookup: CDR1 MNHEY, CDR2 SVGAGI. This CDR3 spans 14 amino acids. As DNA, the CDR3 is TGTGCCAGCAGTTCCGGGACAGGGCTATACGAGCAGTACTTC. This encodes CASSSGTGLYEQYF.

J is TRBJ2-7 and V is TRBV29-1; TRBD1 matches at 11 bases. V lost 1 base, J lost 5 bases, and 7 bases stayed unmatched. The CDR3 sequence is 15 residues long. Per the germline V gene, CDR1 is SQVTM and CDR2 is ANQGSEA. The CDR3 protein is CSVEAGTGGSDEQYF. In DNA, the CDR3 is TGCAGCGTTGAAGCGGGGACAGGGGGTTCGGACGAGCAGTACTTC.

The chain uses TRBV2 and TRBJ2-3; D is unresolved. V lost 9 bases and J 2 bases, leaving 6 bases between the germline ends. CDR3 size: 11 residues. Per germline, CDR1 SNHLY and CDR2 FYNNEI. The CDR3 sequence is CASKNTDTQYF. Written as DNA, the CDR3 is TGTGCCAGTAAAAACACAGATACGCAGTATTTT.

This clone was observed a single time. The chain is built from TRBV5-4 and TRBJ2-7, with D possibly being TRBD2 (6 bases). Per germline, CDR1 SGHNT and CDR2 YYREEE (reference sequence). Trimming left V 1 base short and J 3 bases short, with 11 bases between. This CDR3 contains 14 residues. DNA for the CDR3: TGTGCCAGCAGCTTGTTCGGGGGAAGCTACGAGCAGTACTTC. Amino acid sequence: CASSLFGGSYEQYF.

The chain couples TRBV21-1 to TRBJ1-1; the table's TRBD1 call for D was not verified on the DNA. TRBV21-1 is marked as a pseudogene. This CDR3 is built from 15 residues. CDR3 DNA sequence: TGTGCCAGCAGCCCCCGGACAGGGGCAGGGACTGAAGCTTTCTTT. This translates into CASSPRTGAGTEAFF.

This chain joins TRBV29-1 and TRBJ2-7; D might be TRBD1 or TRBD2, each matching 6 bases. V was trimmed by 5 bases and J by 3 bases, leaving 11 bases between them. Germline CDR1 reads SQVTM; CDR2 reads ANQGSEA. The CDR3 consists of 12 residues. The CDR3 DNA reads TGCAGCGTTCGGGGGCAGGACTACGAGCAGTACTTC. Protein: CSVRGQDYEQYF.

The genes are TRBV6-6 and TRBJ2-7, with D perhaps matching TRBD2 (7 bases). Per germline, CDR1 MNHNY and CDR2 SVGAGI (reference sequence). This CDR3 region has 14 residues. V was shortened by 6 bases and J by 2 bases, with 14 bases between the two germline ends. CDR3 amino acids: CASSHGGGPYEQYF. CDR3 coding DNA: TGTGCCAGCAGCCACGGCGGGGGCCCCTACGAGCAGTACTTC.

V usage is TRBV27 and J usage is TRBJ2-7; possibly TRBD1 or TRBD2 for D (5 bases each). The CDR3 loop spans 14 amino acids. Trimming left V 2 bases short and J 4 bases short, with 12 bases between. Per germline, CDR1 MNHEY and CDR2 SMNVEV (reference sequence). The CDR3 region has the DNA TGTGCCAGCAGTTTAACCGGGGCCGATTACGAGCAGTACTTC. Amino acids: CASSLTGADYEQYF.

The chain has TRBV29-1 and TRBJ2-7, with TRBD2 identical over 7 bases. J gave up 0 bases and V 7 bases, and 6 bases lay outside the gene matches. The CDR3 has 13 residues. Germline V gives CDR1 SQVTM, CDR2 ANQGSEA. CDR3 loop: CSGYSSGSYEQYF. The CDR3 DNA is TGCAGCGGGTATTCTAGCGGCTCCTACGAGCAGTACTTC.

The chain links TRBV2 to TRBJ2-4; 13 nucleotides align to TRBD2. J gave up 3 bases and V 4 bases, and 0 bases lay outside the gene matches. The germline gives CDR1 SNHLY, CDR2 FYNNEI. The length of the CDR3 is 15 residues. As DNA, the CDR3 is TGTGCCAGCAGTGGACTAGCGGGGGGCAAAAACATTCAGTACTTC. It encodes CASSGLAGGKNIQYF.

The rearrangement uses TRBV6-5 and TRBJ1-2; D is unresolved. Germline V gene sequence: CDR1 MNHEY, CDR2 SVGAGI. The V and J ends lost 5 bases and 8 bases respectively, with 15 bases between them. CDR3 length: 13 residues. CDR3 sequence reads: CASSRSPAWGYTF. The CDR3 nucleotides are TGTGCCAGCAGTCGATCTCCAGCATGGGGCTACACCTTC.

The V and J genes are TRBV7-6 and TRBJ1-1; D perhaps matches TRBD1 (6 bases). This CDR3 region has 14 residues. Trimming removed 4 bases at V and 1 base at J, with 10 bases between. The V gene's germline CDR1 is SGHVS and CDR2 FNYEAQ. CDR3 sequence (DNA): TGTGCCAGCAGCTCACGGGGACAGAACACTGAAGCTTTCTTT. Translated, it gives CASSSRGQNTEAFF.

Only one count was recorded for this clone. The chain has TRBV6-5 and TRBJ2-3, with a weak D call TRBD1 (6 bases). The CDR3 runs 15 residues. Trimming left V 2 bases short and J 1 base short, with 10 bases between. CDR1 and CDR2 (germline): MNHEY, SVGAGI. CDR3: CASSYPGAGTDTQYF. CDR3 in DNA: TGTGCCAGCAGTTACCCAGGGGCGGGCACAGATACGCAGTATTTT.

The V gene is TRBV5-1, the J gene TRBJ2-7, with no clear D. Germline V lookup: CDR1 SGHRS, CDR2 YFSETQ. The CDR3 extends over 14 amino acids. The V end lost 3 bases, the J end lost 2 bases, and 12 bases lay between the germline ends. The CDR3 nucleotides read TGCGCCAGCAGCTCACCAGAGAGGACCTACGAGCAGTACTTC. The encoded protein is CASSSPERTYEQYF. Looking up the rest from reference TRBV5-1 and TRBJ2-7 gives the full variable domain: KAGVTQTPRYLIKTRGQQVTLSCSPISGHRSVSWYQQTPGQGLQFLFEYFSETQRNKGNFPGRFSGRQFSNSRSEMNVSTLELGDSALYLCASSSPERTYEQYFGPGTRLTVT.

A single count supports this clone. The chain employs TRBV6-5 and TRBJ2-3, with 8 bases fitting TRBD1. Trimming cost V 3 bases and J 2 bases; bases outside gene matches: 4. The CDR3 has 15 residues. Germline V gives CDR1 MNHEY, CDR2 SVGAGI. CDR3 sequence: CASSYEDRDTDTQYF. As DNA, the CDR3 is TGTGCCAGCAGTTATGAGGACAGGGACACAGATACGCAGTATTTT.

This chain links TRBV27 with TRBJ2-7; the D gene is possibly TRBD2 (6 bases). Germline assignment: CDR1 MNHEY and CDR2 SMNVEV (reference sequence). This CDR3 region has 13 residues. With 3 bases removed from V and 3 bases from J, the gap between germline ends came to 9 bases. CDR3 nucleotides: TGTGCCAGCAGTTTTGGAGGGGTCTACGAGCAGTACTTC. This codes for CASSFGGVYEQYF.